The text below deals with one T cell receptor beta chain. Its antigen is unidentified. The entry originates in a study of post-analysis software for immune sequencing data. Study outcomes and limitations: TRBV5-6, TRBV5-1 and TRBV20-1 belonged to a set of a handful of TRBV segments that were more frequent in patients than controls. F measure clustering grouped samples strongly by preparation batch.

The CDR3 sequence is 15 residues long. CDR1 is MGHRA, CDR2 YSYEKL, per germline. Unique molecular identifiers had been added to the TCR beta cDNA libraries. TCRdb reanalysed the PCR reads using MiXCR and keeps one entry per CDR3 protein. The sample lists 750,000 to 950,000 distinct CDR3 sequences; approximately 50% were seen once. This clonotype was obtained from a girl between 10 and 17 years old with multiple sclerosis. The chain uses TRBV4-1 and TRBJ2-7; TRBD1 agrees at 7 bases. The J call could be wrong; TRBJ2-4 is a better fit for the DNA end. Material: blood. The DNA for the CDR3 is TGCGCCAGCAGCCAAGATTGGGACAGTATAAACATTCAGTACTTC. Encoded protein: CASSQDWDSINIQYF.